The present T cell receptor beta chain was sequenced within a study of PD-1 blockade in mismatch repair-deficient tumors. Findings of the study overall: After pembrolizumab, tumor-resident clones rose rapidly, then generally contracted before radiologic responses.

All patients were mismatch repair deficient, assessed by either PCR or immunohistochemistry. Repertoires were generated with immunoSEQ multiplex PCR, while TCRdb's copy carries only in-frame clones and drops some. The repertoire consists of about 67,000 clones, with around 73% occurring once and the leading ten covering roughly 5.5%. J gave up 8 bases and V 6 bases, and 10 bases lay outside the gene matches. The CDR3 extends over 14 amino acids. Germline-derived CDR1 and CDR2 are MNHEY and SVGAGI. With regard to this clone: No antigen is known for it.

The TCR was taken from an adult with mismatch repair-deficient cancer. Source: peripheral blood, taken 2 weeks after starting pembrolizumab. The chain is built from TRBV6-5 and TRBJ2-4, with 7 bases fitting TRBD2. In DNA, the CDR3 is TGTGCCAGCAGAGGTAGCCGCCGGGGGGACATTCAGTACTTC. Translated: CASRGSRRGDIQYF.